Shown below are 32 T cell receptor beta chains from a single sample sequenced in a study of control samples from healthy donors and cancer patients. The assay was immunoSEQ multiplex PCR, and TCRdb's table has in-frame clones only and misses some. Of some 96,000 clones listed, 87% are singletons. Specimen: blood. Source of these receptors: a woman aged 50 to 60 in good health.

The rearrangement links TRBV6-5 to TRBJ1-1; 8 bases fit TRBD1. Unmatched junction bases numbered 3, after V lost 4 bases and J lost 2 bases. CDR1 is MNHEY and CDR2 is SVGAGI in the germline V gene. This CDR3 comprises 14 residues. CDR3 in amino acids: CASSWGQANTEAFF. CDR3 DNA: TGTGCCAGCAGTTGGGGACAGGCAAACACTGAAGCTTTCTTT.

This chain connects TRBV6-5 to TRBJ1-1; weak D call: TRBD1 (5 bases). CDR1 MNHEY and CDR2 SVGAGI come from the germline V gene. CDR3 length equals 15 residues. V lost 7 bases to trimming and J lost 3 bases, with 18 bases between them. The CDR3 nucleotides are TGTGCCAGCAAACCCCCAGGGATAGTAGACACTGAAGCTTTCTTT. It codes for CASKPPGIVDTEAFF.

This sequence joins TRBV27 and TRBJ2-5; 7 bases fit TRBD2. CDR3 length: 17 residues. Germline CDR1 MNHEY, CDR2 SMNVEV (reference sequence). J lost 5 bases, V lost 5 bases, and 17 bases had no gene match. CDR3 nucleotide sequence: TGTGCCAGCAGTGCGAATCAAGTCGGAGCGGGGAGGGAGACCCAGTACTTC. Translated: CASSANQVGAGRETQYF.

This clone has just one count. This chain connects TRBV5-1 to TRBJ2-4; D is unclear. The germline CDR1 and CDR2 sequences are SGHRS and YFSETQ. The CDR3 covers 12 residues. V lost 1 base to trimming and J lost 5 bases, with 4 bases between them. The CDR3 nucleotides are TGCGCCAGCAGCTTGACAGAAAACATTCAGTACTTC. Translating it yields CASSLTENIQYF.

The rearrangement links TRBV28 to TRBJ1-1, with 8 bases fitting TRBD1. CDR1 is MDHEN, CDR2 SYDVKM, per germline. This CDR3 has 16 amino acids. Germline trimming cut 7 bases from V and 5 bases from J; bases unmatched to any gene: 15. The CDR3 loop is CASISSRDRFGTEAFF. The CDR3 nucleotides are TGTGCCAGCATCTCTTCCCGGGACAGGTTTGGGACTGAAGCTTTCTTT.

The chain links TRBV7-2 to TRBJ2-6; D uncertain. The CDR3 loop spans 15 amino acids. V lost 5 bases, J lost 2 bases, and 10 bases lay in between. Per the germline V gene, CDR1 is SGHTA and CDR2 is FQGNSA. The CDR3 region is CASSLSVTGANVLTF. The CDR3 coding sequence is TGTGCCAGCAGCCTCAGTGTCACTGGGGCCAACGTCCTGACTTTC.

The chain uses TRBV6-5 and TRBJ2-1, with 8 bases identical to TRBD1. The CDR3 has 12 residues. Trimming cost V 9 bases and J 5 bases; bases outside gene matches: 3. Germline assignment: CDR1 MNHEY and CDR2 SVGAGI. In nucleotides, the CDR3 is TGTGCCAGGACAGGGGAGAACAATGAGCAGTTCTTC. This translates into CARTGENNEQFF.

The CDR3 DNA reads as TGTGCCTGGAGTGTTCCGACAGGGGAAGGCACTGAAGCTTTCTTT. As protein: CAWSVPTGEGTEAFF. The chain is built from TRBV30 and TRBJ1-1; TRBD1 aligns across 8 bases. The CDR3 is made up of 15 amino acids. Trimming took 0 bases from V and 4 from J; bases not matched to a gene: 7. Germline V gives CDR1 GTSNPN, CDR2 SVGIG (reference sequence).

This chain's CDR3 is CASSMGLAGGIVYEQYF. The CDR3 DNA follows: TGTGCCAGCAGCATGGGACTAGCGGGGGGAATCGTCTACGAGCAGTACTTC. This chain joins TRBV7-6 and TRBJ2-7; 15 bases are shared with TRBD2. The V segment lost 5 bases and the J segment 3 bases; nucleotides outside the gene matches: 8. The CDR3 is 17 amino acids. Germline V gene lookup returns CDR1 SGHVS and CDR2 FNYEAQ. The whole variable domain, filled in from reference TRBV7-6 and TRBJ2-7, reads GAGVSQSPRYKVTKRGQDVALRCDPISGHVSLYWYRQALGQGPEFLTYFNYEAQQDKSGLPNDRFSAERPEGSISTLTIQRTEQRDSAMYRCASSMGLAGGIVYEQYFGPGTRLTVT.

The rearrangement links TRBV9 to TRBJ2-6, with D unresolved. The ends were cut back, 3 bases at V and 2 bases at J, with 15 bases in the middle. CDR1 is SGDLS, CDR2 YYNGEE, per germline. The CDR3 has 17 amino acids. CDR3: CASSGITVITGANVLTF. CDR3 DNA: TGTGCCAGCAGCGGGATTACGGTTATAACTGGGGCCAACGTCCTGACTTTC.

The CDR3 DNA follows: TGTGCCAGCAGTTACGCTCGGGGGCATTACGAGCAGTACGTC. Translated: CASSYARGHYEQYV. V is TRBV6-5 and J is TRBJ2-7; D is possibly TRBD1 or TRBD2 (6 bases each). Germline CDR1 MNHEY, CDR2 SVGAGI. CDR3 length: 14 amino acids. Trimming removed 2 bases from V and 4 bases from J, with 12 bases in between.

The genes are TRBV6-5 and TRBJ1-6, with 8 bases aligning to TRBD1. The germline CDR1 and CDR2 sequences are MNHEY and SVGAGI. The CDR3 is 13 amino acids. Germline trimming cut 7 bases from V and 6 bases from J; bases unmatched to any gene: 2. CDR3: CASNDRGNSPLHF. CDR3 in DNA: TGTGCCAGCAACGACAGGGGTAATTCACCCCTCCACTTT.

The chain couples TRBV19 to TRBJ1-2; 9 nucleotides line up with TRBD1. With V trimmed by 3 bases and J by 8 bases, 7 bases remained unmatched. In germline, CDR1 is LNHDA, CDR2 SQIVND (reference sequence). The CDR3 totals 14 residues. The CDR3 bases are TGTGCCAGTAGTATCCAACAGGGGGCGAGGGGCTACACCTTC. Amino acids: CASSIQQGARGYTF.

The V gene is TRBV15, the J gene TRBJ2-1; 10 nucleotides line up with TRBD2. The junction had 10 bases not matched to a gene; V was cut back by 3 bases and J by 8 bases. This CDR3 region has 16 residues. Germline CDR1 reads LNHNV; CDR2 reads YYDKDF (reference sequence). The CDR3 is CATSSPLAGSFYEQFF. The DNA for the CDR3 is TGTGCCACCAGCAGCCCACTAGCGGGAAGTTTCTATGAGCAGTTCTTC.

The CDR3 sequence is CASSDRLKNRDRGFDGYGYTF. The CDR3 DNA follows: TGTGCCAGCAGCGATCGACTGAAAAACCGGGACAGGGGGTTCGATGGCTATGGCTACACCTTC. The gene calls are TRBV13 and TRBJ1-2; 11 bases match TRBD1. Per germline, CDR1 PRHDT and CDR2 FYEKMQ (reference sequence). Trimming cost V 5 bases and J 4 bases; bases outside gene matches: 24. This CDR3 has 21 residues.

The chain is built from TRBV19 and TRBJ2-1; D uncertain. The CDR3 sequence is 22 residues long. V was trimmed by 4 bases and J by 1 base, leaving 32 bases between them. The germline V gene has CDR1 LNHDA and CDR2 SQIVND (reference sequence). Here the CDR3 DNA reads TGTGCCAGTAGTACACAAAACCCTGGGAAACAGAGCCATATAGCTTCCTACAATGAGCAGTTCTTC. It codes for CASSTQNPGKQSHIASYNEQFF.

V gene TRBV4-1 combines with J gene TRBJ1-5; D ambiguous. Germline V gives CDR1 MGHRA, CDR2 YSYEKL. The CDR3 is 15 residues long. V dropped 4 bases and J dropped 3 bases, with 13 bases sitting between them. CDR3 residues: CASSRTAEYNQPQHF. CDR3 nucleotides: TGCGCCAGCAGCCGGACGGCGGAGTACAATCAGCCCCAGCATTTT.

Notes on this clone: A single base separates this from a much larger clone, so it may be a read error. The rearrangement uses TRBV4-2 and TRBJ1-1; D possibly corresponds to TRBD1 (6 bases). V lost 5 bases and J lost 1, with 8 bases in between. Germline-derived CDR1 and CDR2 are LGHNA and YNFKEQ. This CDR3 spans 13 amino acids. CDR3 sequence reads: CASSLQGNTEAFF. The CDR3 DNA reads as TGTGCCAGCAGCTTACAGGGGAACACTGAAGCTTTCTTT.

The chain couples TRBV3-1 (or the pseudogene TRBV3-2) to TRBJ2-3; D is tentatively TRBD1 or TRBD2 (6 bases each). V lost 3 bases and J 0 bases, leaving 16 bases between the germline ends. CDR1 is LGHDT, CDR2 YNNKEL, per germline (reference sequence). The CDR3 consists of 17 residues. CDR3 nucleotide sequence: TGTGCCAGCAGCCACCCCGGGTGGGGGGCGAGCACAGATACGCAGTATTTT. Protein product: CASSHPGWGASTDTQYF.

The chain combines TRBV2 with TRBJ2-5, with 7 bases matching TRBD2. Germline trimming cut 3 bases from V and 9 bases from J; bases unmatched to any gene: 10. Germline CDR1 and CDR2: SNHLY and FYNNEI. The CDR3 length is 14 residues. As DNA, the CDR3 is TGTGCCAGCAGTGATCGGGACCTTCGGGAGGCCCAGTACTTC. Its translation is CASSDRDLREAQYF. Supplemented by reference TRBV2 and TRBJ2-5, the full variable domain reads EPEVTQTPSHQVTQMGQEVILRCVPISNHLYFYWYRQILGQKVEFLVSFYNNEISEKSEIFDDQFSVERPDGSNFTLKIRSTKLEDSAMYFCASSDRDLREAQYFGPGTRLLVL.

This clone was found once. The J gene is TRBJ1-1, the V gene TRBV18; D remains ambiguous. With 3 bases removed from V and 1 base from J, the gap between germline ends came to 3 bases. Germline assignment: CDR1 KGHSH and CDR2 LQKENI. The CDR3 is made up of 12 amino acids. CDR3 residues: CASSPWNTEAFF. In nucleotides, the CDR3 is TGTGCCAGCTCACCGTGGAACACTGAAGCTTTCTTT. The full variable domain, in which reference TRBV18 and TRBJ1-1 provide the parts outside the CDR3, is NAGVMQNPRHLVRRRGQEARLRCSPMKGHSHVYWYRQLPEEGLKFMVYLQKENIIDESGMPKERFSAEFPKEGPSILRIQQVVRGDSAAYFCASSPWNTEAFFGQGTRLTVV.

The J gene is TRBJ1-5, the V gene TRBV30; D may be TRBD1 (6 bases). V dropped 2 bases and J dropped 6 bases, with 14 bases sitting between them. This CDR3 is 14 amino acids long. The germline gives CDR1 GTSNPN, CDR2 SVGIG (reference sequence). CDR3 sequence reads: CAWSRSTGSQPQHF. CDR3 DNA: TGTGCCTGGAGTAGATCCACAGGGAGTCAGCCCCAGCATTTT.

This chain links TRBV18 with TRBJ1-5; D is uncertain. V lost 3 bases and J lost 4, with 13 bases in between. The CDR3 runs 15 residues. Germline-derived CDR1 and CDR2 are KGHSH and LQKENI. CDR3 in amino acids: CASSPIGSENQPQHF. Written as DNA, the CDR3 is TGTGCCAGCTCACCTATAGGCAGCGAGAATCAGCCCCAGCATTTT.

CDR3: CASRPIGEIRYGYTF. As DNA, the CDR3 is TGTGCCAGCAGGCCTATAGGAGAGATCCGCTATGGCTACACCTTC. The chain employs TRBV6-5 and TRBJ1-2; D call uncertain. Deletions cut 6 bases from V and 4 bases from J, with 18 bases between. The germline CDR1 and CDR2 sequences are MNHEY and SVGAGI. CDR3 length: 15 amino acids.

This clone was seen only once. The chain carries TRBV5-4 and TRBJ2-5, with TRBD2 matching 10 bases. The germline V gene has CDR1 SGHNT and CDR2 YYREEE (reference sequence). This CDR3 contains 17 residues. The junction had 11 bases not matched to a gene; V was cut back by 4 bases and J by 2 bases. As DNA, the CDR3 is TGTGCCAGCAGCACGATTTTTCAGCGGGAGGGACAAGAGACCCAGTACTTC. This encodes CASSTIFQREGQETQYF.

The chain combines TRBV9 with TRBJ2-2, with TRBD2 matching 11 bases. After removal of 2 bases from V and 1 base from J, the junction contained 4 bases not matched to a gene. Germline lookup yields CDR1 SGDLS and CDR2 YYNGEE. This CDR3 spans 17 amino acids. CDR3 protein: CASSVETSGMNTGELFF. In nucleotides, the CDR3 is TGTGCCAGCAGCGTCGAGACTAGCGGGATGAACACCGGGGAGCTGTTTTTT. The variable domain in full, completed from reference TRBV9 and TRBJ2-2, reads DSGVTQTPKHLITATGQRVTLRCSPRSGDLSVYWYQQSLDQGLQFLIQYYNGEERAKGNILERFSAQQFPDLHSELNLSSLELGDSALYFCASSVETSGMNTGELFFGEGSRLTVL.

The V and J genes are TRBV6-2 or TRBV6-3 and TRBJ1-5; no definite D call. Trimming shortened V by 0 bases and J by 8 bases, and 17 bases separated the two germline ends. Germline V gene sequence: CDR1 MNHEY, CDR2 SVGEGT. The CDR3 totals 16 residues. The CDR3 region is CASSYSSAGTKEPQHF. The CDR3, as DNA: TGTGCCAGCAGTTACTCCTCTGCCGGTACGAAAGAGCCCCAGCATTTT.

There are a few counts of this clone. The chain carries TRBV6-2 or TRBV6-3 and TRBJ2-6, with D perhaps TRBD1 or TRBD2 (5 bases each). CDR1 and CDR2 (germline): MNHEY, SVGEGT. V was trimmed by 2 bases and J by 0 bases, leaving 14 bases between them. This CDR3 is 18 amino acids long. The DNA of the CDR3 is TGTGCCAGCAGTTACGGGGGATCGGGGTTCTCTGGGGCCAACGTCCTGACTTTC. Encoded protein: CASSYGGSGFSGANVLTF.

The chain uses TRBV6-5 and TRBJ1-6; weak D call: TRBD1 (6 bases). The CDR3 totals 14 residues. The germline gives CDR1 MNHEY, CDR2 SVGAGI. V was trimmed by 3 bases and J by 9 bases, leaving 12 bases between them. This chain's CDR3 is CASSYQGRGSPLHF. CDR3 DNA: TGTGCCAGCAGTTATCAGGGCAGGGGTTCACCCCTCCACTTT.

DNA of the CDR3: TGTGCCAGCAGCTCGGACTACGGCTATGAGCAGTTCTTC. Protein: CASSSDYGYEQFF. This chain joins TRBV11-2 and TRBJ2-1; D may be TRBD2 (6 bases). V was pared by 4 bases and J by 8 bases, with 12 bases between. Germline V gene lookup returns CDR1 SGHAT and CDR2 FQNNGV. This CDR3 region has 13 residues.

The chain couples TRBV7-6 to TRBJ2-6; D gene unclear. Trimming left V 5 bases short and J 0 bases short, with 2 bases between. This CDR3 has 13 residues. Germline loops: CDR1 SGHVS, CDR2 FNYEAQ. The CDR3 sequence is CASSRSGANVLTF. CDR3 DNA sequence: TGTGCCAGCAGCCGCTCTGGGGCCAACGTCCTGACTTTC.

This clone appeared a single time. The sample holds other DNA sequences that translate to the same CDR3. V and J are TRBV19 and TRBJ1-1, with 7 bases lining up with TRBD1. This CDR3 spans 13 amino acids. CDR1 is LNHDA and CDR2 is SQIVND in the germline V gene (reference sequence). The V segment lost 6 bases and the J segment 1 base; nucleotides outside the gene matches: 2. CDR3 protein: CASSRTGNTEAFF. The CDR3 nucleotides read TGTGCCAGTAGCAGGACAGGGAACACTGAAGCTTTCTTT.